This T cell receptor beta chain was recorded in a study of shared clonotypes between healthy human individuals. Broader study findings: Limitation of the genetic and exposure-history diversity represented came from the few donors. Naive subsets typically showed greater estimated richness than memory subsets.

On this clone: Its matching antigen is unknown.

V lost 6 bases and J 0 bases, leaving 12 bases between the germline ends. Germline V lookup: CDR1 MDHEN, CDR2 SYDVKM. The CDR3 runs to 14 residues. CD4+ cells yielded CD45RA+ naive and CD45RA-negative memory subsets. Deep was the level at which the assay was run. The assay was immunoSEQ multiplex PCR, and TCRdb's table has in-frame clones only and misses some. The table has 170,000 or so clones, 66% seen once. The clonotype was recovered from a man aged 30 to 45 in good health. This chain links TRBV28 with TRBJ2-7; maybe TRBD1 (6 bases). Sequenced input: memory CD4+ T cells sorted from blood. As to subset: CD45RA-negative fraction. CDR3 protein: CASRSQGSSYEQYF. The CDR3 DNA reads TGTGCCAGCAGATCACAGGGTAGCTCCTACGAGCAGTACTTC.